The 27 T cell receptor beta chains given below trace back to one sample, sequenced in a study of blood T cell repertoires in COVID-19. The data were produced by immunoSEQ multiplex PCR, yet TCRdb's version contains in-frame clones alone and is incomplete. This table holds 100,000 to 150,000 clones, around 88% found once. The sequenced sample consisted of peripheral blood. The receptors shown here come from a man aged 45-65 years with active or convalescent COVID-19.

The V call is TRBV7-9, the J call TRBJ2-5; TRBD2 agrees at 11 bases. Looked up from germline, CDR1 is SEHNR and CDR2 is FQNEAQ (reference sequence). The trim removed 5 bases at V and 3 bases at J, leaving 2 bases unmatched. There are 14 residues in the CDR3. The CDR3 spells CASSLGLAEETQYF. CDR3 in DNA: TGTGCCAGCAGCCTGGGACTAGCGGAAGAGACCCAGTACTTC.

The gene calls are TRBV29-1 and TRBJ1-2; 7 nucleotides match TRBD1. The CDR3 covers 13 residues. Looked up from germline, CDR1 is SQVTM and CDR2 is ANQGSEA. Trimming cost V 8 bases and J 8 bases; bases outside gene matches: 14. CDR3 sequence: CSSQGGDREGYTF. The CDR3 DNA sequence: TGCAGCTCCCAAGGGGGCGACAGGGAGGGCTACACCTTC.

The gene calls are TRBV4-3 and TRBJ2-3; weak D call: TRBD2 (6 bases). The CDR3 length is 16 residues. Germline CDR1 is LGHNA and CDR2 is YSLEER. Between the trimmed V and J ends, which lost 1 base and 6 bases, there was a span of 17 bases. CDR3 loop: CASSQVLATNGDTQYF. The CDR3 bases are TGCGCCAGCAGCCAAGTCCTAGCGACAAACGGTGATACGCAGTATTTT.

Here the CDR3 reads CASSLEPSQETQYF. CDR3 sequence (DNA): TGCGCCAGCAGCTTGGAACCCAGCCAAGAGACCCAGTACTTC. The V call is TRBV5-1, the J call TRBJ2-5; D unresolved. The germline gives CDR1 SGHRS, CDR2 YFSETQ. V was trimmed by 0 bases and J by 1 base, leaving 7 bases between them. The CDR3 runs to 14 residues. The full variable domain, with the rest looked up from reference TRBV5-1 and TRBJ2-5, is KAGVTQTPRYLIKTRGQQVTLSCSPISGHRSVSWYQQTPGQGLQFLFEYFSETQRNKGNFPGRFSGRQFSNSRSEMNVSTLELGDSALYLCASSLEPSQETQYFGPGTRLLVL.

The V and J genes are TRBV5-1 and TRBJ2-5; 9 bases are a match to TRBD2. With V trimmed by 1 base and J by 2 bases, 6 bases remained unmatched. The CDR3 is 16 amino acids. Per the germline V gene, CDR1 is SGHRS and CDR2 is YFSETQ. The CDR3 bases are TGCGCCAGCAGCTTGCAGCCTAGCGGGAAGCAAGAGACCCAGTACTTC. This encodes CASSLQPSGKQETQYF.

V and J are TRBV5-1 and TRBJ2-7; TRBD1 is a possible D gene (6 bases). CDR3 length: 15 amino acids. The germline V gene encodes CDR1 SGHRS and CDR2 YFSETQ. V was pared by 1 base and J by 3 bases, with 14 bases between. DNA for the CDR3: TGCGCCAGCAGCTTGTTCCAGCGAGGGGGCTACGAGCAGTACTTC. The encoded protein is CASSLFQRGGYEQYF.

CDR3 DNA: TGTGCCACCAGGGACAGAATGAACACTGAAGCTTTCTTT. It encodes CATRDRMNTEAFF. This chain links TRBV24-1 with TRBJ1-1, with a weak D call TRBD1 (6 bases). The germline gives CDR1 KGHDR, CDR2 SFDVKD. V lost 7 bases and J 0 bases, leaving 8 bases between the germline ends. The length of the CDR3 is 13 residues.

The chain has TRBV3-1 (or the pseudogene TRBV3-2) and TRBJ2-7; D not certain. The CDR3 contains 15 residues. Germline V lookup: CDR1 LGHDT, CDR2 YNNKEL (reference sequence). The V end lost 0 bases, the J end lost 3 bases, and 12 bases lay between the germline ends. DNA of the CDR3: TGTGCCAGCAGCCAAGATTTTGCTAACAGCTACGAGCAGTACTTC. Translated: CASSQDFANSYEQYF.

The chain's CDR3 is CASSLNENYGYTF. The DNA of the CDR3 is TGCGCCAGCAGCTTGAACGAGAACTATGGCTACACCTTC. The chain carries TRBV5-1 and TRBJ1-2; D unclear. This CDR3 is built from 13 residues. Germline assignment: CDR1 SGHRS and CDR2 YFSETQ. V was pared by 1 base and J by 2 bases, with 6 bases between.

The gene calls are TRBV2 and TRBJ2-2; D is undetermined. Germline CDR1 and CDR2: SNHLY and FYNNEI. The CDR3 length is 11 residues. V shed 10 bases and J shed 1 base, with 4 bases lying between them. CDR3 DNA sequence: TGTGCCACCAAGAACACCGGGGAGCTGTTTTTT. Residues: CATKNTGELFF.

The gene calls are TRBV28 and TRBJ1-1, with D uncertain. Trimming took off 6 bases at V and 4 bases at J, with 9 bases between the two ends. Germline values: CDR1 MDHEN, CDR2 SYDVKM. The CDR3 is 12 amino acids. The CDR3 sequence is CASSISLTEAFF. The CDR3 DNA follows: TGTGCCAGCAGCATTAGTCTCACTGAAGCTTTCTTT.

V is TRBV30 and J is TRBJ1-5; D unresolved. Trimming stripped 5 bases from V and 8 bases from J, with 16 bases between. Germline values: CDR1 GTSNPN, CDR2 SVGIG (reference sequence). The CDR3 extends over 13 amino acids. The CDR3 reads CAWPRKAGEPQHF. Written as DNA, the CDR3 is TGTGCCTGGCCGAGGAAGGCCGGGGAGCCCCAGCATTTT.

In its sample, this clone was seen a few times. The chain carries TRBV3-1 (or the pseudogene TRBV3-2) and TRBJ1-1, with D possibly being TRBD1 (6 bases). The CDR3 covers 14 residues. Germline V lookup: CDR1 LGHDT, CDR2 YNNKEL (reference sequence). V was shortened by 1 base and J by 5 bases, with 11 bases between the two germline ends. CDR3 DNA sequence: TGTGCCAGCAGCCAAGCAGGGGATCGGACTGAAGCTTTCTTT. The encoded protein is CASSQAGDRTEAFF.

The chain employs TRBV6-1 and TRBJ1-4; TRBD1 matches 8 bases. This CDR3 is 15 amino acids long. J lost 8 bases, V lost 2 bases, and 7 bases had no gene match. From germline, CDR1 is MNHNS and CDR2 SASEGT. The CDR3 region is CASSERTGTLEKLFF. The DNA of the CDR3 is TGTGCCAGCAGTGAAAGGACAGGGACCTTGGAAAAACTGTTTTTT.

The rearrangement links TRBV6-5 to TRBJ2-7; 7 bases are shared with TRBD1. Trimming took 7 bases from V and 3 from J; bases not matched to a gene: 9. The CDR3 totals 14 residues. Germline CDR1 is MNHEY and CDR2 is SVGAGI. The CDR3 DNA reads TGTGCCAGCACCCGGCCCGGACAGGTCTACGAGCAGTACTTC. Protein sequence: CASTRPGQVYEQYF.

The V and J genes are TRBV19 and TRBJ2-1, with 8 bases identical to TRBD2. CDR1 is LNHDA, CDR2 SQIVND, per germline (reference sequence). The J segment lost 6 bases and the V segment lost 1 base, leaving 8 bases of the junction unmatched. CDR3 size: 16 residues. CDR3 region: CASSIAGTSSGNEQFF. The CDR3 bases are TGTGCCAGTAGTATAGCCGGGACTAGTTCTGGCAATGAGCAGTTCTTC.

The genes are TRBV2 and TRBJ2-7, with 12 bases that match TRBD1. V lost 6 bases and J lost 5; bases outside the gene matches: 8. Germline CDR1 and CDR2: SNHLY and FYNNEI. The length of the CDR3 is 15 residues. The CDR3 nucleotides read TGTGCCAGCAGACAGTCGGGGACAGGGGGCGACGAGCAGTACTTC. Protein: CASRQSGTGGDEQYF.

This clone was detected only once. V and J are TRBV19 and TRBJ2-1, with 12 bases lining up with TRBD2. V was pared by 7 bases and J by 4 bases, with 5 bases of the junction left unmatched. CDR3 size: 15 residues. Germline values: CDR1 LNHDA, CDR2 SQIVND (reference sequence). CDR3 DNA: TGTGCCAGTACGACTAGCGGGAGCTCTTACAATGAGCAGTTCTTC. It specifies CASTTSGSSYNEQFF.

V and J are TRBV11-2 and TRBJ1-1, with TRBD1 matching 8 bases. Germline loops: CDR1 SGHAT, CDR2 FQNNGV. After removal of 2 bases from V and 7 bases from J, the junction contained 9 bases not matched to a gene. The CDR3 spans 15 residues. CDR3 protein: CASSLQGATSDEAFF. CDR3 DNA: TGTGCCAGCAGCTTACAGGGGGCGACGAGTGATGAAGCTTTCTTT.

The chain links TRBV28 to TRBJ1-2; weak D call: TRBD1 (5 bases). Germline CDR1 is MDHEN and CDR2 is SYDVKM. Between the trimmed V and J ends, which lost 9 bases and 5 bases, there was a span of 13 bases. The CDR3 has 12 amino acids. The CDR3 is CASGGVRYGYTF. In DNA, the CDR3 is TGTGCCAGTGGGGGGGTTCGGTATGGCTACACCTTC.

The V call is TRBV7-5, the J call TRBJ2-5; the table's D call, TRBD2, has no DNA check behind it. TRBV7-5 corresponds to a pseudogene. This CDR3 spans 15 amino acids. This chain's CDR3 is CVRSEGLAVEETQYF. In nucleotides, the CDR3 is TGTGTCAGAAGCGAAGGACTAGCGGTCGAAGAGACCCAGTACTTC.

This clone has just a few counts. V gene TRBV18 combines with J gene TRBJ2-2; 10 bases line up with TRBD2. With V trimmed by 4 bases and J by 5 bases, 7 bases remained unmatched. The CDR3 runs to 16 residues. The germline V gene encodes CDR1 KGHSH and CDR2 LQKENI. CDR3 region: CASSQREGPSTGELFF. The CDR3 region has the DNA TGTGCCAGCTCACAGCGGGAGGGCCCCTCGACCGGGGAGCTGTTTTTT.

The rearrangement links TRBV5-1 to TRBJ2-5; D possibly corresponds to TRBD2 (5 bases). The CDR3 extends over 14 amino acids. The V end lost 4 bases, the J end lost 3 bases, and 13 bases lay between the germline ends. From germline, CDR1 is SGHRS and CDR2 YFSETQ. In DNA form, the CDR3 reads TGCGCCAGCAGCATGAGGAGGCACGAAGAGACCCAGTACTTC. Amino acid sequence: CASSMRRHEETQYF.

V is TRBV6-5 and J is TRBJ1-5, with 7 bases lining up with TRBD1. CDR1 MNHEY and CDR2 SVGAGI come from the germline V gene. The trim removed 4 bases at V and 6 bases at J, leaving 6 bases unmatched. This CDR3 spans 14 amino acids. CDR3 sequence: CASSLRQGGQPQHF. In DNA, the CDR3 is TGTGCCAGCAGTTTGAGACAGGGCGGTCAGCCCCAGCATTTT.

The CDR3 DNA sequence: TGTGCCAGCAGTGAATACTCCGAGCCGCTAGGAGAGACCCAGTACTTC. Translating gives CASSEYSEPLGETQYF. The chain couples TRBV6-1 to TRBJ2-5; D not certain. Between the trimmed V and J ends, which lost 2 bases and 4 bases, there was a span of 17 bases. The CDR3 runs 16 residues. CDR1 is MNHNS and CDR2 is SASEGT in the germline V gene.

This chain joins TRBV5-4 and TRBJ2-3; tentative D call: TRBD1 (5 bases). In germline, CDR1 is SGHNT, CDR2 YYREEE (reference sequence). The length of the CDR3 is 14 residues. The V gene lost 6 bases and the J gene lost 4 bases, with 15 bases spanning the gap. CDR3 nucleotides: TGTGCCAGCAAGAGTAGGGGTTGGCCAGATACGCAGTATTTT. Its translation is CASKSRGWPDTQYF.

The CDR3 region has the DNA TGTGCCAGCAACCACCGGCAGCCCCAGCATTTT. Translating it yields CASNHRQPQHF. This sequence joins TRBV28 and TRBJ1-5, with no clear D. Trimming stripped 7 bases from V and 7 bases from J, with 8 bases between. Looked up from germline, CDR1 is MDHEN and CDR2 is SYDVKM. CDR3 length equals 11 residues.